This TCR beta chain was recovered during a study of response to subunit inactivated influenza vaccine. Whole-study results and caveats: The authors suggested that few new T cells are recruited per seasonal influenza vaccination.

TCRdb used MiXCR to reprocess the RT-PCR reads, holding one entry per CDR3 protein. This repertoire shows fewer than 600,000 distinct CDR3 sequences, less than 7.5% found once; its top ten account for about 12%. Turning to this clonotype: Its antigen is not known.

The length of the CDR3 is 15 residues. V lost 10 bases to trimming and J lost 4 bases, with 22 bases between them. Germline values: CDR1 SNHLY, CDR2 FYNNEI. Here the sequenced sample was PBMCs from blood, taken around 2 years after vaccination. The TCR was taken from a man in his fifties or sixties who received an inactivated influenza vaccine. The chain uses TRBV2 and TRBJ1-2; D is perhaps TRBD1 (6 bases). For the CDR3, the DNA is TGTGCCACCACCGAGGCTCAGGGGTTATTCTATGGCTACACCTTC. This codes for CATTEAQGLFYGYTF.